The clone carrying this T cell receptor beta chain was counted a single time. The target antigen is unknown. Here immunoSEQ multiplex PCR was the method, and the copy in TCRdb shows in-frame clones only, minus some. The table includes about 60,000 clones, over 65% detected once. The sort gate was single viable CD3+CD4+CD8-CD45RO+ cells for memory CD4+ T cells. Serostatus was set by detecting CMV pp150, pp28, p38, p52 IgG. This specimen comes from a study of memory CD4+ T cells and cytomegalovirus serostatus. Trimming took 8 bases from V and 2 from J; bases not matched to a gene: 3. Germline assignment: CDR1 SNHLY and CDR2 FYNNEI. The CDR3 sequence is 13 residues long. Study-level findings and limits: Median bootstrapped AUC for CMV status was just under 0.97 originally, approximately 0.93 US-trained.

Sequenced sample: memory CD4+ T cells from blood. The sequence was obtained from an adult in good health and CMV-seropositive. The chain combines TRBV2 with TRBJ1-3; 7 nucleotides line up with TRBD1. The DNA for the CDR3 is TGTGCCAGCTCCGGGACAGCTGGAAACACCATATATTTT. Translation: CASSGTAGNTIYF.